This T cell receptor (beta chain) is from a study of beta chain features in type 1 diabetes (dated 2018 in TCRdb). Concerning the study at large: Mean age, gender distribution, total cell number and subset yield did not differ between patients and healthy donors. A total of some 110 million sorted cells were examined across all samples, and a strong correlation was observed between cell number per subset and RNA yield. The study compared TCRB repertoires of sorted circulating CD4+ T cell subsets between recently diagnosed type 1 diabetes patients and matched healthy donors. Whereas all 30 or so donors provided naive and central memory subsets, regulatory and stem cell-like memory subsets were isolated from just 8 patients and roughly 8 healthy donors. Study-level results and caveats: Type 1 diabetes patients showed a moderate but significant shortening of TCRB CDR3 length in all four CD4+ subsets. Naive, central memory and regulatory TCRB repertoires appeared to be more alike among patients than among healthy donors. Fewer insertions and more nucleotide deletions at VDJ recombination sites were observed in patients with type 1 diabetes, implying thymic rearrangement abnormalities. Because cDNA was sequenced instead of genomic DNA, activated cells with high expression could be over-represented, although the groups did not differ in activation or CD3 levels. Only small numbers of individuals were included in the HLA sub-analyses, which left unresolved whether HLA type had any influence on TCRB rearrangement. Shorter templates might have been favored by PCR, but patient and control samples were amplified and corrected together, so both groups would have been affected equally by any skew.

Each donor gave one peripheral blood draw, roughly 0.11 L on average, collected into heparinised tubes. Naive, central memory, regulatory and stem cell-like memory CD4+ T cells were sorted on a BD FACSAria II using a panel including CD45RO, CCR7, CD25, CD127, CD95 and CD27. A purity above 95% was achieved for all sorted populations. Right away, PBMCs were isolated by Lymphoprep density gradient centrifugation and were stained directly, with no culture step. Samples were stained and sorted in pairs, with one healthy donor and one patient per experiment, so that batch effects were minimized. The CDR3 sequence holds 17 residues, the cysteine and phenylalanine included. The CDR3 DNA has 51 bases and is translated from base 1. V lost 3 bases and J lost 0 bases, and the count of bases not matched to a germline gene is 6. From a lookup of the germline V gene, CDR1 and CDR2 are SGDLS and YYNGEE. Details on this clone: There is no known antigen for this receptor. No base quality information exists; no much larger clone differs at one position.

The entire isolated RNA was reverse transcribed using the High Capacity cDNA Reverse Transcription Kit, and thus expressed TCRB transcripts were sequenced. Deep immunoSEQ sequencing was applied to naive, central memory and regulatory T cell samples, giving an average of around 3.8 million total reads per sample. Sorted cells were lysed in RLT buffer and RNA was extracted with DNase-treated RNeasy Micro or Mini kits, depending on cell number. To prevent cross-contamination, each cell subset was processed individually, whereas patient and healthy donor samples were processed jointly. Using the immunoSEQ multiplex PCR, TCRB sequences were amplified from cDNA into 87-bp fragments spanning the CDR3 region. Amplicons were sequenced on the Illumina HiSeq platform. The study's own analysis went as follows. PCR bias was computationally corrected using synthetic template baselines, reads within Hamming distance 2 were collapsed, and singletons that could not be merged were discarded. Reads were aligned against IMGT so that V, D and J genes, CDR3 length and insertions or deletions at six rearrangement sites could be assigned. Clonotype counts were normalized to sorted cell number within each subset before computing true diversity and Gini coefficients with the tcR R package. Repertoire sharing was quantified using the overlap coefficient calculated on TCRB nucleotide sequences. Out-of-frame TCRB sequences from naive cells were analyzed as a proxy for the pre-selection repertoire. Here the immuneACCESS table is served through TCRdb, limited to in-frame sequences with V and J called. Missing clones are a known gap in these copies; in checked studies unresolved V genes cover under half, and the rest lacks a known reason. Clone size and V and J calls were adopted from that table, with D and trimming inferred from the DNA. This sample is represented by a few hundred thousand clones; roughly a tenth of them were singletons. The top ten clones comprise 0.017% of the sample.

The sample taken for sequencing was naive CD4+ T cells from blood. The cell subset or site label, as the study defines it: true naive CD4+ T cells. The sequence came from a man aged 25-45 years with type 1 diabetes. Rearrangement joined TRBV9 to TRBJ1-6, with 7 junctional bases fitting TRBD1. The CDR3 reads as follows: CASSGQGTDSYNSPLHF. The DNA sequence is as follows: TGTGCCAGCAGCGGACAGGGAACGGACTCCTATAATTCACCCCTCCACTTT.